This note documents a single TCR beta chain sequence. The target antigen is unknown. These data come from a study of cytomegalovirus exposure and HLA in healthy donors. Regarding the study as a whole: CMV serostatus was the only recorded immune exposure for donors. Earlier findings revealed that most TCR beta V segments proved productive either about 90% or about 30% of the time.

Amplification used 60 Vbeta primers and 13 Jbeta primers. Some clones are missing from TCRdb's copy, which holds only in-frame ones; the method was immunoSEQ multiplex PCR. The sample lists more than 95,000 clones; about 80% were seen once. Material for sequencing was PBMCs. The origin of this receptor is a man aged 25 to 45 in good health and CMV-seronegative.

The CDR3 nucleotides read TGCAGCGTTGACTTTGGGAGGAACAATGAGCAGTTCTTC. As protein: CSVDFGRNNEQFF. The chain is built from TRBV29-1 and TRBJ2-1; perhaps TRBD2 as D (6 bases). The CDR3 runs 13 residues. V was clipped by 3 bases and J by 5 bases, with 11 bases between them. The germline CDR1 and CDR2 sequences are SQVTM and ANQGSEA.